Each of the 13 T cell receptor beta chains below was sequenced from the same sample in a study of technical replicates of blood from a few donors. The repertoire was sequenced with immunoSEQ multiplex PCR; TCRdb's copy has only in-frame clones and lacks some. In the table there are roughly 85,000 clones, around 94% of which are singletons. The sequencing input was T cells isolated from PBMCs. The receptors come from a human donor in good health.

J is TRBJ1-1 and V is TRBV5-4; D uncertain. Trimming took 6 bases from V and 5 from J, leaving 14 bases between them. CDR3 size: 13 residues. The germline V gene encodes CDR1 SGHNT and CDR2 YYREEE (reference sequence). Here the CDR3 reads CASIKPGRTEAFF. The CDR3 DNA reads TGTGCCAGCATTAAACCGGGGAGGACTGAAGCTTTCTTT.

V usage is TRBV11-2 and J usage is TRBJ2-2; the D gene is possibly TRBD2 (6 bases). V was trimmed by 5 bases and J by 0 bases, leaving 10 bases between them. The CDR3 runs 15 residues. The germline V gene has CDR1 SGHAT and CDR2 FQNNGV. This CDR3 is CASSLPGANTGELFF. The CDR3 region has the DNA TGTGCCAGCAGCCTGCCGGGGGCGAACACCGGGGAGCTGTTTTTT.

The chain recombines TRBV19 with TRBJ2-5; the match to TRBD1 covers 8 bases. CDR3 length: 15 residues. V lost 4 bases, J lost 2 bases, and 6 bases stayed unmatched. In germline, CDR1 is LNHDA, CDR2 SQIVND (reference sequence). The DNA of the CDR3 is TGTGCCAGTAGTAAATTTGGGACAGGACAAGAGACCCAGTACTTC. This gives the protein CASSKFGTGQETQYF.

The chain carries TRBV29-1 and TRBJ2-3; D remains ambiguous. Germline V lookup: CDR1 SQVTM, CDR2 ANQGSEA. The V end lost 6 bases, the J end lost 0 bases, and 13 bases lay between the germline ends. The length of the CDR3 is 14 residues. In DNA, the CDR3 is TGCAGCGTCTTATACTTCACTAGCACAGATACGCAGTATTTT. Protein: CSVLYFTSTDTQYF.

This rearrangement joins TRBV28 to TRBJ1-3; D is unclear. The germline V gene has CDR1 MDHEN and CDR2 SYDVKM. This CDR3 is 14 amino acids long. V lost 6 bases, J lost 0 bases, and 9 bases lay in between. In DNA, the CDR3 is TGTGCCAGCAGGTTCCTAGACTCTGGAAACACCATATATTTT. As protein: CASRFLDSGNTIYF.

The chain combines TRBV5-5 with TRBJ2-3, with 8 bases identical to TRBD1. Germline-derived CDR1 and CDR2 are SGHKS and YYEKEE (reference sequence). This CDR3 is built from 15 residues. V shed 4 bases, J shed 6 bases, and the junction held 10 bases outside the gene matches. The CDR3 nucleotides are TGTGCCAGCAGCCCTGGACAGGGCTCGAGCGATACGCAGTATTTT. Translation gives CASSPGQGSSDTQYF.

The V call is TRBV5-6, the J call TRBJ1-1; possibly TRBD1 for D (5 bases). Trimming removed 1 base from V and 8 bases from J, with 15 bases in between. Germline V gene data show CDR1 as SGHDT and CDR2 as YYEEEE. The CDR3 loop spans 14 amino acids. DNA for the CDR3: TGTGCCAGCAGCTTGCGGGGGTTGGACTTAGAAGCTTTCTTT. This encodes CASSLRGLDLEAFF.

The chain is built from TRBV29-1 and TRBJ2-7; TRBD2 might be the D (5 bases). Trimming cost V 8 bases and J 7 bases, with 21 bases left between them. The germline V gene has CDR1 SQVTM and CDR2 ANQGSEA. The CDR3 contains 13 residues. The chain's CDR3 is CSTGPSAWEEQYF. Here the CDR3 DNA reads TGCAGCACTGGACCTTCCGCTTGGGAGGAGCAGTACTTC.

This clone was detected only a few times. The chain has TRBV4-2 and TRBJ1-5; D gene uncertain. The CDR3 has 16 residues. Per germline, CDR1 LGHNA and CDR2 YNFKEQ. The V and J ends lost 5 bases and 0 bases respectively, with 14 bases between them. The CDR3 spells CASSGRLEPSNQPQHF. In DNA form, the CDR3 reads TGTGCCAGCAGCGGAAGATTGGAGCCTAGCAATCAGCCCCAGCATTTT.

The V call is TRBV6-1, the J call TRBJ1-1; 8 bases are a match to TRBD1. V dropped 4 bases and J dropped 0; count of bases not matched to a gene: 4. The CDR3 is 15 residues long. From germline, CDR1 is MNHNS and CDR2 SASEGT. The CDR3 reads CASSGQGSMNTEAFF. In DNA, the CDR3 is TGTGCCAGCAGTGGACAGGGGAGTATGAACACTGAAGCTTTCTTT.

The CDR3 reads CASSEGSDRRLPTEAFF. The CDR3 region has the DNA TGCGCCAGCAGTGAAGGCTCCGACAGGAGACTCCCCACTGAAGCTTTCTTT. The chain uses TRBV10-2 and TRBJ1-1, with D possibly TRBD1 on 6 matching bases. The V end was cut by 3 bases, the J end by 4 bases, with 21 bases between. Germline assignment: CDR1 WSHSY and CDR2 SAAADI. The CDR3 runs 17 residues.

CDR3 region: CASSLDRGNGYTF. The DNA of the CDR3 is TGTGCCAGCAGCCTGGACAGGGGTAATGGCTACACCTTC. The V call is TRBV9, the J call TRBJ1-2; 9 bases match TRBD1. The CDR3 consists of 13 residues. Germline V CDR1 and CDR2: SGDLS, YYNGEE. Trimming cost V 4 bases and J 6 bases; bases outside gene matches: 4.

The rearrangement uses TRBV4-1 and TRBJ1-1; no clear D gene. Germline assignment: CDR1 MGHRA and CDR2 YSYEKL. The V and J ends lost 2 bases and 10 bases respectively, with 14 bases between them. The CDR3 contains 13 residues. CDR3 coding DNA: TGCGCCAGCAGCCAACTGACTGTCCCGCCAGCTTTCTTT. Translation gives CASSQLTVPPAFF.